This T cell receptor beta chain appears in the sequencing data of a study of blood T cell repertoires in COVID-19. On the study more broadly: Sample material is recorded as cDNA or gDNA derived from T cells, B-cell-depleted T cells, or PBMCs.

The germline gives CDR1 LGHDT, CDR2 YNNKEL (reference sequence). The V and J ends lost 4 bases and 7 bases, in that order; junction bases with no gene match: 6. The CDR3 extends over 14 amino acids. Authors' data handling: It was from reference gene primer amplification that nucleated cell counts were estimated. Some clones are missing from TCRdb's copy, which holds only in-frame ones; the method was immunoSEQ multiplex PCR. That table supplies the V and J calls and clone size; D and trimming were determined from the DNA. The sample has fewer than 300,000 clones; around 87% are singletons. This clonotype originated in a woman aged 45-59 years with acute or convalescent COVID-19. Input material: peripheral blood. The chain joins TRBV3-1 (or the pseudogene TRBV3-2) to TRBJ2-1, with 8 bases lining up with TRBD2. In nucleotides, the CDR3 is TGTGCCAGCAGCCCGGGAGGGTTTTCTAATGAGCAGTTCTTC. Residues: CASSPGGFSNEQFF.